These T cell receptor beta chains were read from a single sample in a study of T cell responses to AZD1222 COVID-19 vaccine. The table came from immunoSEQ multiplex PCR; TCRdb's copy has only in-frame clones and leaves some out. This table has hundreds of thousands of clones, about 94% appearing once. The sequenced sample was peripheral blood, obtained 28 days after the second AZD1222 dose. These receptors all come from an adult who received the AZD1222 COVID-19 vaccine. Both conserved end residues are part of each CDR3. The order of the fields is CDR3 DNA, CDR3 protein, clone size, J gene, D gene, V gene. D genes are given only for firm matches. The size of a clone is reported for some rows only, either as once, few or many, or as a class for expanded clones.

DNA: TGTGCCAGCAGTCCGGACATTACAAATCAGCCCCAGCATTTT
CDR3: CASSPDITNQPQHF
size: .
J: TRBJ1-5
D: .
V: TRBV7-2

DNA: TGTGCCAGCATCCTAGCGGGAGCTGGCAATGAGCAGTTCTTC
CDR3: CASILAGAGNEQFF
size: .
J: TRBJ2-1
D: TRBD2
V: TRBV2

DNA: TGCGCCAGCAGCCAAGCGTTGGGGGCCACATTATTGACCCTCCACTTT
CDR3: CASSQALGATLLTLHF
size: .
J: TRBJ1-6
D: .
V: TRBV4-1

DNA: TGCAGCGTAGGACAGGGGAACTATGGCTACACCTTC
CDR3: CSVGQGNYGYTF
size: .
J: TRBJ1-2
D: TRBD1
V: TRBV29-1

DNA: TGTGCCAGCACCGCAGGACAGGGGGGTCGTCAGCCCCAGCATTTT
CDR3: CASTAGQGGRQPQHF
size: .
J: TRBJ1-5
D: TRBD1
V: TRBV6-5

DNA: TGCGCCAGCAGCCTTGGGGAGGGGGCCACCGGGGAGCTGTTTTTT
CDR3: CASSLGEGATGELFF
size: .
J: TRBJ2-2
D: .
V: TRBV5-1

DNA: TGTGCCAGCAGCGCTCAGGGGGGAGGCAATCAGCCCCAGCATTTT
CDR3: CASSAQGGGNQPQHF
size: .
J: TRBJ1-5
D: TRBD1
V: TRBV9

DNA: TGTGCCAGCAGTTACAGAGGAGGACTAGCGAACACCGGGGAGCTGTTTTTT
CDR3: CASSYRGGLANTGELFF
size: .
J: TRBJ2-2
D: TRBD2
V: TRBV6-2/TRBV6-3

DNA: TGTGCCAGTTCAGATGTGGGGGGCACGAGATATGGCTACACCTTC
CDR3: CASSDVGGTRYGYTF
size: once
J: TRBJ1-2
D: .
V: TRBV19

DNA: TGTGCCAGCAGCTTGGACACCGGAACTGAAGCTTTCTTT
CDR3: CASSLDTGTEAFF
size: .
J: TRBJ1-1
D: .
V: TRBV11-2

DNA: TGTGCCAGCAGTCGCCGGGGACTGAAAAGCACAGATACGCAGTATTTT
CDR3: CASSRRGLKSTDTQYF
size: .
J: TRBJ2-3
D: .
V: TRBV27

DNA: TGCGCCAGCAGCCAAGATCGGGCCGTCTACACCTTC
CDR3: CASSQDRAVYTF
size: .
J: TRBJ1-2
D: .
V: TRBV4-3

DNA: TGTGCCAGCCTTTCCGGGACAGGAGTTACCGGGGAGCTGTTTTTT
CDR3: CASLSGTGVTGELFF
size: .
J: TRBJ2-2
D: TRBD1
V: TRBV7-9

DNA: TGTGCCAGCAGTGAGGGTCTAGTGGGCTACAATGAGCAGTTCTTC
CDR3: CASSEGLVGYNEQFF
size: .
J: TRBJ2-1
D: .
V: TRBV6-4

DNA: TGTGCCAGCAGCCCAGGTGGGGGGGAAGCCCAGCATTTT
CDR3: CASSPGGGEAQHF
size: .
J: TRBJ1-5
D: .
V: TRBV3-1/TRBV3-2

DNA: TGCGCCAGCAGCTTAGAGGTGTCAGGCTCCTACGAGCAGTACTTC
CDR3: CASSLEVSGSYEQYF
size: .
J: TRBJ2-7
D: .
V: TRBV5-1

DNA: TGTGCCAGCGGCCCCAGGGGAGGCTCTAACTATGGCTACACCTTC
CDR3: CASGPRGGSNYGYTF
size: once
J: TRBJ1-2
D: .
V: TRBV6-6

DNA: TGTGCCTGGAGTCGATTCAGGGATAGCAATCAGCCCCAGCATTTT
CDR3: CAWSRFRDSNQPQHF
size: .
J: TRBJ1-5
D: .
V: TRBV30

DNA: TGTGCCAGCAGGGGGACTAGCGGGGTCACAGATACGCAGTATTTT
CDR3: CASRGTSGVTDTQYF
size: .
J: TRBJ2-3
D: TRBD2
V: TRBV2

DNA: TGTGCCAGTAGTTTTCCGGGACTAGCGATCTACAATGAGCAGTTCTTC
CDR3: CASSFPGLAIYNEQFF
size: .
J: TRBJ2-1
D: TRBD2
V: TRBV19

DNA: TGTGCCAGCAGCTTGCTAGCGGCCAGTCGCACCGGGGAGCTGTTTTTT
CDR3: CASSLLAASRTGELFF
size: .
J: TRBJ2-2
D: TRBD2
V: TRBV5-4

DNA: TGTGCCAGCAGTAGAGGGACAGAATATCAGCCCCAGCATTTT
CDR3: CASSRGTEYQPQHF
size: once
J: TRBJ1-5
D: TRBD1
V: TRBV28

DNA: TGTGCCAGCAGCGGAGTGGGGAGAGGAGCGAACACTGAAGCTTTCTTT
CDR3: CASSGVGRGANTEAFF
size: .
J: TRBJ1-1
D: .
V: TRBV7-9

DNA: TGTGCCAGCAGCTTCCTCAGGGGGCACTACGAGCAGTACTTC
CDR3: CASSFLRGHYEQYF
size: .
J: TRBJ2-7
D: TRBD1
V: TRBV28

DNA: TGTGCCAGCAGCCCAGGCAGGGGACTCTATGGCTACACCTTC
CDR3: CASSPGRGLYGYTF
size: .
J: TRBJ1-2
D: .
V: TRBV3-1/TRBV3-2

DNA: TGTGCCAGCAGCTCTCCGAAGGAGGATTCACCCCTCCACTTT
CDR3: CASSSPKEDSPLHF
size: once
J: TRBJ1-6
D: .
V: TRBV5-4

DNA: TGTGCCAGCAGCTTGGGACGGGGAGAGACCCAGTACTTC
CDR3: CASSLGRGETQYF
size: .
J: TRBJ2-5
D: .
V: TRBV2

DNA: TGCGCCAGCAGCCAAGTGAGGGGCGGGGGGGCCTCTGATACGCAGTATTTT
CDR3: CASSQVRGGGASDTQYF
size: .
J: TRBJ2-3
D: TRBD2
V: TRBV4-1

DNA: TGCGCCAGCAAAGAATTCGAGCCCGGGTATGGCTACACCTTC
CDR3: CASKEFEPGYGYTF
size: .
J: TRBJ1-2
D: .
V: TRBV10-2

DNA: TGTGCCAGCAGTTACTCTAACAGGGACTATGAAAAACTGTTTTTT
CDR3: CASSYSNRDYEKLFF
size: .
J: TRBJ1-4
D: .
V: TRBV6-5

DNA: TGTGCCAGTAGTTCGGACAGGGCAAGCGGCCAGCCCCAGCATTTT
CDR3: CASSSDRASGQPQHF
size: .
J: TRBJ1-5
D: TRBD1
V: TRBV19

DNA: TGTGCCAGCTCACCAGGGACTCGCAGCTCCTACAATGAGCAGTTCTTC
CDR3: CASSPGTRSSYNEQFF
size: .
J: TRBJ2-1
D: .
V: TRBV18

DNA: TGTGCCAGCTCACCGGAGGAAACCCAGTACTTC
CDR3: CASSPEETQYF
size: .
J: TRBJ2-5
D: .
V: TRBV18

DNA: TGTGCCAGCAGCCGAGATACCGGGGAGCTGTTTTTT
CDR3: CASSRDTGELFF
size: once
J: TRBJ2-2
D: .
V: TRBV6-5

DNA: TGCGCCAGCAGCCAAGATACCACGAACACCGGGGAGCTGTTTTTT
CDR3: CASSQDTTNTGELFF
size: .
J: TRBJ2-2
D: .
V: TRBV4-1

DNA: TGCGCCAGCAGGAGGGGACAGGGGTTCACCGGGGAGCTGTTTTTT
CDR3: CASRRGQGFTGELFF
size: .
J: TRBJ2-2
D: TRBD1
V: TRBV4-3

DNA: TGTGCCAGCAGCTTCCAGGGAATCCCGGACGAGCAGTACTTC
CDR3: CASSFQGIPDEQYF
size: .
J: TRBJ2-7
D: .
V: TRBV11-1

DNA: TGTGCCAGCTCACCAACAAGGGATTCACCCCTCCACTTT
CDR3: CASSPTRDSPLHF
size: .
J: TRBJ1-6
D: .
V: TRBV18

DNA: TGCGCCAGCAGCCGGGGCAACAGGGCCTCTGGGGCCAACGTCCTGACTTTC
CDR3: CASSRGNRASGANVLTF
size: .
J: TRBJ2-6
D: .
V: TRBV4-1

DNA: TGCAGCATAGAGCGGGAGTCTACGGATGAGCAGTTCTTC
CDR3: CSIERESTDEQFF
size: .
J: TRBJ2-1
D: TRBD2
V: TRBV29-1

DNA: TGCGCCAGCAGCTTGGCCCAGGGTCCCTACGAGCAGTACTTC
CDR3: CASSLAQGPYEQYF
size: .
J: TRBJ2-7
D: .
V: TRBV5-1

DNA: TGTGCCAGCAGGAGGAACTATAATTCACCCCTCCACTTT
CDR3: CASRRNYNSPLHF
size: .
J: TRBJ1-6
D: .
V: TRBV28

DNA: TGTGCCAGCACCTGGGACGGAAATAGCAATCAGCCCCAGCATTTT
CDR3: CASTWDGNSNQPQHF
size: .
J: TRBJ1-5
D: .
V: TRBV28

DNA: TGTGCCAGCAGTCCCTTGGCGGGGGGACGAAACATTCAGTACTTC
CDR3: CASSPLAGGRNIQYF
size: .
J: TRBJ2-4
D: TRBD2
V: TRBV11-1

DNA: TGTGCCAGCAGTTCGGGGGGGCGAAACTATGGCTACACCTTC
CDR3: CASSSGGRNYGYTF
size: .
J: TRBJ1-2
D: .
V: TRBV28

DNA: TGTGCCACCAGTGATTTGCTAAGGAACGAGCAGTACTTC
CDR3: CATSDLLRNEQYF
size: .
J: TRBJ2-7
D: .
V: TRBV24-1

DNA: TGTGCCAGCAGTGAAGTCGGCCTTGGCTATGGCTACACCTTC
CDR3: CASSEVGLGYGYTF
size: .
J: TRBJ1-2
D: .
V: TRBV2

DNA: TGTGCCAGCTCACCTCAAGGGACGGCGAACACTGAAGCTTTCTTT
CDR3: CASSPQGTANTEAFF
size: once
J: TRBJ1-1
D: .
V: TRBV18

DNA: TGTGCCAGCTCACCTCCGGGGGGGCGTACTGAAGCTTTCTTT
CDR3: CASSPPGGRTEAFF
size: once
J: TRBJ1-1
D: .
V: TRBV18

DNA: TGTGCCAGCTCACCTCTCTTTCGAAATCAGCCCCAGCATTTT
CDR3: CASSPLFRNQPQHF
size: .
J: TRBJ1-5
D: .
V: TRBV18

DNA: TGTGCCAGCAGCGTAAGGGGTAGCGGGGGGCCGAGCTCCTACAATGAGCAGTTCTTC
CDR3: CASSVRGSGGPSSYNEQFF
size: .
J: TRBJ2-1
D: TRBD2
V: TRBV9

DNA: TGTGCCAGCAGCCGCCCGGGGAACTATGGCTACACCTTC
CDR3: CASSRPGNYGYTF
size: .
J: TRBJ1-2
D: .
V: TRBV28

DNA: TGTGCCAGCAGCTTATTAGGGAGGAACACTGAAGCTTTCTTT
CDR3: CASSLLGRNTEAFF
size: .
J: TRBJ1-1
D: .
V: TRBV13